This T cell receptor beta chain was retrieved from a study of neurological immune-mediated disorders. The germline V gene has CDR1 SGHRS and CDR2 YFSETQ. The CDR3 is made up of 17 amino acids. Trimming took off 1 base at V and 0 bases at J, with 16 bases between the two ends. The unsorted libraries had their origin in 2 million PBMCs stored at -80 C. The authors made cDNA by 5'RACE with 10-nucleotide random UMIs. MiXCR, run by TCRdb on the 5' RACE reads, gives a single entry per CDR3 protein. The repertoire holds tens of thousands of distinct CDR3 sequences, with about 12% as singletons. This clonotype was observed many times.

Sequenced sample: PBMCs. The TCR comes from a woman in her sixties with HTLV-1-associated myelopathy (HAM/TSP). V usage is TRBV5-1 and J usage is TRBJ1-2, with D possibly TRBD1 on 6 matching bases. CDR3 region: CASSLSGGLSANYGYTF. DNA for the CDR3: TGCGCCAGCAGCTTGTCGGGGGGCCTATCAGCTAACTATGGCTACACCTTC.